These T cell receptor beta chains were read from a single sample in a study of blood T cell repertoires in COVID-19. Profiled with immunoSEQ multiplex PCR; TCRdb holds only in-frame clones, not every one. The repertoire consists of 150,000 to 200,000 clones, with roughly 84% occurring once and the leading ten covering 9.8%. Input material: peripheral blood. These receptor sequences come from a woman at least 80 years old with acute or convalescent COVID-19. The CDR3 runs from the conserved cysteine through the conserved F or W. D genes are given only for firm matches. Part of the rows lack a size; the others show once, few, many or a class for expanded clones.

.	TRBV12-3/TRBV12-4	TRBJ1-2	.	TGTGCCAGCTCCAGACAGGAGAACTATGGCTACACCTTC	CASSRQENYGYTF
.	TRBV19	TRBJ1-2	TRBD1	TGTGCCAGTAGATGGGGGACAGGGGGCTATGGCTACACCTTC	CASRWGTGGYGYTF
once	TRBV19	TRBJ1-5	TRBD1	TGTGCCAGTAGCTGGACAGGGGGCGCCGGACAGCCCCAGCATTTT	CASSWTGGAGQPQHF
.	TRBV7-3	TRBJ2-3	.	TGTGCCAGCAGCTGGGGTCCGGGGGAGGGGGCAGATACGCAGTATTTT	CASSWGPGEGADTQYF
.	TRBV29-1	TRBJ2-5	.	TGCAGCGTTGATCGGAACAGCCAAGAGACCCAGTACTTC	CSVDRNSQETQYF
.	TRBV6-5	TRBJ2-5	TRBD1	TGTGCCAGCAGCGGACAGGGTCAAGAGACCCAGTACTTC	CASSGQGQETQYF
.	TRBV11-2	TRBJ2-7	TRBD2	TGTGCCAGCTCCATCGGGACTAGCGGGTCCTACGAGCAGTACTTC	CASSIGTSGSYEQYF
once	TRBV29-1	TRBJ2-2	TRBD1	TGCAGCGTCTCGTTACAGGGGGACACCGGGGAGCTGTTTTTT	CSVSLQGDTGELFF
few	TRBV7-6	TRBJ1-4	TRBD1	TGTGCCAGCAGCGGACAGGGGAGGGAAAAACTGTTTTTT	CASSGQGREKLFF
.	TRBV14	TRBJ2-5	TRBD2	TGTGCCAGCAGCCAAGATACAAGACTAGCGGGGGAAGAGACCCAGTACTTC	CASSQDTRLAGEETQYF
once	TRBV7-9	TRBJ2-1	TRBD1	TGTGCCAGCAGCTTGCAGGGGGCAAGGGTTTACAATGAGCAGTTCTTC	CASSLQGARVYNEQFF
.	TRBV4-3	TRBJ1-5	TRBD1	TGCGCCAGCAGCCTTGGAACAGGGGGCGGTCAGCCCCAGCATTTT	CASSLGTGGGQPQHF
.	TRBV20-1	TRBJ1-1	.	TGCAGTGCTAGTCCTGGGACGTCCGGGGGGACTGAAGCTTTCTTT	CSASPGTSGGTEAFF
.	TRBV6-1	TRBJ2-3	TRBD1	TGTGCCAGCAGTGAAGCGTCAGGACAGGGGTCCGCAGATACGCAGTATTTT	CASSEASGQGSADTQYF
few	TRBV7-3	TRBJ2-3	TRBD2	TGTGCCAGCAGCTTAACGGGAGGGAGAGATACGCAGTATTTT	CASSLTGGRDTQYF
.	TRBV5-4	TRBJ2-7	TRBD2	TGTGCCAGCAGCTCCGGGACTAGCTTAGGGGAGCAGTACTTC	CASSSGTSLGEQYF
.	TRBV19	TRBJ2-7	.	TGTGCCAGTAGTATACAGGGGACATCCTACGAGCAGTACTTC	CASSIQGTSYEQYF
.	TRBV6-5	TRBJ1-1	TRBD1	TGTGCCAGCAGCGGTACAGGGGAGCGCACTGAAGCTTTCTTT	CASSGTGERTEAFF
.	TRBV5-1	TRBJ2-7	.	TGCGCCAGCAGCTTGGTCTCCGGGGTTGGGGACGAGCAGTACTTC	CASSLVSGVGDEQYF
.	TRBV5-1	TRBJ2-5	TRBD2	TGCGCCAGCCGGCGGGGGGGCCGCGAGACCCAGTACTTC	CASRRGGRETQYF
.	TRBV19	TRBJ1-3	.	TGTGCCAGTAGAGCGACAGACTCTGGAAACACCATATATTTT	CASRATDSGNTIYF
.	TRBV7-7	TRBJ2-3	TRBD2	TGTGCCAGCAGCTTAGGACTAGCTAGCACAGATACGCAGTATTTT	CASSLGLASTDTQYF
once	TRBV4-3	TRBJ1-6	.	TGCGCCAGCAGCCCCCGTCGGAGCTATAATTCACCCCTCCACTTT	CASSPRRSYNSPLHF
.	TRBV19	TRBJ1-6	.	TGTGCCACCACGAGGGCCACCTCGGCTAATTCACCCCTCCACTTT	CATTRATSANSPLHF
.	TRBV19	TRBJ1-5	.	TGTGCCACACACCTTAGACGGACTCCAGCAGACAATCAGCCCCAGCATTTT	CATHLRRTPADNQPQHF
.	TRBV7-7	TRBJ2-2	.	TGTGCCAGCAGCCCGGACAGCTACGGGGAGCTGTTTTTT	CASSPDSYGELFF
.	TRBV12-3/TRBV12-4	TRBJ1-1	.	TGTGCCAGCTCGGGGGGGCTAAACACTGAAGCTTTCTTT	CASSGGLNTEAFF
once	TRBV6-5	TRBJ1-2	.	TGTGCCAGCAGTCGTAACAGGCCCTATGGCTACACCTTC	CASSRNRPYGYTF
.	TRBV6-5	TRBJ1-1	TRBD1	TGTGCCAGCAGTCCCCGGGACAGCCAGAACACTGAAGCTTTCTTT	CASSPRDSQNTEAFF
.	TRBV7-2	TRBJ1-2	TRBD1	TGTGCCAGCAGCTTAACCTCCGGGACAGAATCCTATGGCTACACCTTC	CASSLTSGTESYGYTF
.	TRBV5-1	TRBJ1-6	.	TGCGCCAGCAGCTTGGGGCAGCAGCGTAATTCACCCCTCCACTTT	CASSLGQQRNSPLHF
.	TRBV11-3	TRBJ2-1	.	TGTGCCAGCAGCCACCGACTATCTGGGGCCTACAATGAGCAGTTCTTC	CASSHRLSGAYNEQFF
once	TRBV7-9	TRBJ1-1	TRBD1	TGTGCCAGCAGCCCTACAGGGGGCACAAGTGAAGCTTTCTTT	CASSPTGGTSEAFF
.	TRBV7-3	TRBJ2-1	TRBD2	TGTGCCAGCAGCCAGACCGGGACTAGCGGGCATGAGCAGTTCTTC	CASSQTGTSGHEQFF
.	TRBV5-8	TRBJ2-5	.	TGTGCCAGCAGCTTGGCCGAGACAGGACAACCCGAAGAGACCCAGTACTTC	CASSLAETGQPEETQYF
.	TRBV20-1	TRBJ2-5	.	TGCAGTGCGAGCCTCCAAGAGACCCAGTACTTC	CSASLQETQYF
.	TRBV14	TRBJ2-2	TRBD2	TGTGCCAGCAGCCACGGACTAGCGCCCGTCGACGGGGAGCTGTTTTTT	CASSHGLAPVDGELFF
few	TRBV5-4	TRBJ2-7	.	TGTGCCAGCAGCTTGGACAGCTCCTCCTACGAGCAGTACTTC	CASSLDSSSYEQYF
.	TRBV7-2	TRBJ2-7	TRBD2	TGTGCCAGCAGCCCTCGGGGGGGCTCCTACGAGCAGTACTTC	CASSPRGGSYEQYF
.	TRBV19	TRBJ1-1	.	TGTGCCAGTGGACCCAGGGTATGGGGGAACACTGAAGCTTTCTTT	CASGPRVWGNTEAFF
.	TRBV5-1	TRBJ2-7	TRBD1	TGCGCCAGCAGCCTGACAGGGGGCGCGTACGAGCAGTACTTC	CASSLTGGAYEQYF
.	TRBV18	TRBJ2-1	TRBD2	TGTGCCAGCTCTCGAGCCCAACCCGGGACTAGCGGCAATGAGCAGTTCTTC	CASSRAQPGTSGNEQFF
.	TRBV6-5	TRBJ2-7	TRBD2	TGTGCCAGCAGTTACCAGCGGGGGGCCCCCTACGAGCAGTACTTC	CASSYQRGAPYEQYF
.	TRBV20-1	TRBJ1-2	.	TGCAGTCTTTCAGGGGTTGGCTACACCTTC	CSLSGVGYTF